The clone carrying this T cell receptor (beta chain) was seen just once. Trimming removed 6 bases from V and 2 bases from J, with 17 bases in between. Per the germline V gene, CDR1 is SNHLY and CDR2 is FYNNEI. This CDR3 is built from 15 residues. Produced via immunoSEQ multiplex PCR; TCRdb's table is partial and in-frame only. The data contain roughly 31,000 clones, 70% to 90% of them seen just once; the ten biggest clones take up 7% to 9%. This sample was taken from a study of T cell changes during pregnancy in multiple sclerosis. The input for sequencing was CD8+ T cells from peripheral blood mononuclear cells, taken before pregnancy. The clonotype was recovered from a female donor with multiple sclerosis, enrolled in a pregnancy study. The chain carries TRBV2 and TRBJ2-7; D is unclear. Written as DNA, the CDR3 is TGTGCCAGCAGGGCCCCCTTGGCACCGCCCTACGAGCAGTACTTC. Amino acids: CASRAPLAPPYEQYF.